The following is a T cell receptor (beta chain) sequence with its context. Its matching antigen is unknown. TCRdb re-called the 5' RACE reads and shows each CDR3 protein once, DNA omitted. The sample includes some 390,000 distinct CDR3 sequences. The data originate from a study of T cells expressing NK-cell markers. Study at large: Source material for TCR beta repertoires consisted of sorted CD3+CD56+NKG2C+, CD3+CD56+NKG2C- and CD3+CD56-NKG2C+ T cells. One of eight sequenced donors was HCMV-seronegative; the other seven were seropositive. The study's findings and limits: A range of about 1.0-8% of CD8+ T cells consisted of dominant NKG2C+ clonotypes in 5 to 7 donors. The CD3+CD56-NKG2C+ fraction of four donors was likewise dominated by these clonotypes.

The receptor comes from a woman aged 50 to 60 in good health. Sequencing was carried out using blood T cells: a sorted CD56 or NKG2C T cell subset, CD4+ or CD8+ T cells, or bulk PBMC T cells (not recorded which).

CDR3 protein: CASSLTRGPNTEAFF. This sequence joins TRBV9 and TRBJ1-1; as DNA is missing, the TRBD1 call by TCRdb cannot be tested. Germline-derived CDR1 and CDR2 are SGDLS and YYNGEE. The CDR3 is made up of 15 amino acids.